This T cell receptor (beta chain) was identified in a study of T cells in Graves' hyperthyroidism and ophthalmopathy. Across the whole study: The authors collected peripheral blood at initial diagnosis, before any treatment.

The ends were cut back, 0 bases at V and 4 bases at J, with 7 bases in the middle. The germline V gene encodes CDR1 GTSNPN and CDR2 SVGIG (reference sequence). The CDR3 runs to 13 residues. The study enrolled patients aged 18 to 65 with newly diagnosed hyperthyroidism of under 2 months' duration. Thyroid ultrasound and orbital computed tomography, with clinical symptoms and serum thyroxine and TRAb, informed diagnoses. This clonotype was counted many times. There were TCR beta CDR3 regions amplified from RNA transcripts. HTBI primers were the set used in a first-round RT-PCR of the TCR CDR3. MiXCR, run by TCRdb on the multiplex PCR reads, gives a single entry per CDR3 protein. The sample has fewer than 600,000 distinct CDR3 sequences; around 15% are singletons.

The chain is built from TRBV30 and TRBJ2-1; perhaps D is TRBD1 or TRBD2 (5 bases each). The TCR originated in a woman in her thirties or forties with Graves' hyperthyroidism. Sequenced input: blood. The CDR3 spells CAWSVGGYNEQFF. CDR3 nucleotide sequence: TGTGCCTGGAGTGTTGGGGGTTACAATGAGCAGTTCTTC. The full variable domain, with the rest looked up from reference TRBV30 and TRBJ2-1, is SQTIHQWPATLVQPVGSPLSLECTVEGTSNPNLYWYRQAAGRGLQLLFYSVGIGQISSEVPQNLSASRPQDRQFILSSKKLLLSDSGFYLCAWSVGGYNEQFFGPGTRLTVL.